What follows describes a single T cell receptor beta chain. The target antigen is unknown. The germline gives CDR1 PRHDT, CDR2 FYEKMQ (reference sequence). The CDR3 sequence is 16 residues long. V lost 0 bases, J lost 1 base, and 10 bases lay in between. In the PCR, 60 Vbeta and 13 Jbeta primers were used. Some clones are missing from TCRdb's copy, which holds only in-frame ones; the method was immunoSEQ multiplex PCR. The sample includes roughly 100,000 clones, about 60% of them seen just once. The data were obtained in a study of cytomegalovirus exposure and HLA in healthy donors. Findings of the study overall: The authors confirmed in vitro that a few CMV-associated chains were specific for CMV antigens. DRB1 had the most TCR associations and HLA-C the fewest, a later analysis found, with rates varying by HLA locus.

Sequencing was done on a sample of PBMCs. The chain links TRBV13 to TRBJ2-1; TRBD2 might be the D (6 bases). The receptor comes from a human donor in good health. CDR3 protein: CASSLGGLDSYNEQFF. The CDR3 DNA reads as TGTGCCAGCAGCTTAGGGGGACTCGATTCCTACAATGAGCAGTTCTTC.